The T cell receptor (beta chain) under discussion was sequenced for a study of T cell changes during pregnancy in multiple sclerosis. V was cut by 4 bases and J by 0 bases, with 16 bases left in between. CDR3 size: 17 residues. Per germline, CDR1 LGHNA and CDR2 YSLEER. The data were produced by immunoSEQ multiplex PCR, yet TCRdb's version contains in-frame clones alone and is incomplete. The table shows 75,000 to 95,000 clones, with more than 80% occurring only once. This clonotype was sampled from a female donor in good health, enrolled as a control in a pregnancy study. Specimen: peripheral blood, collected in the first trimester of pregnancy. This sequence joins TRBV4-3 and TRBJ2-1, with D tentatively TRBD1 (6 bases). The CDR3 loop is CASSPELGASSYNEQFF. CDR3 DNA: TGCGCCAGCAGCCCCGAATTGGGGGCCAGCTCCTACAATGAGCAGTTCTTC.